The 23 T cell receptor beta chains below were found in one sample sequenced in a study of T cell responses to AZD1222 COVID-19 vaccine. Using immunoSEQ multiplex PCR, the repertoire was profiled, and TCRdb retains in-frame clones only, with some absent. Of 90,000 to 130,000 clones detected, roughly 90% appear once; the ten largest clones hold over 1.5%. The source material was peripheral blood, sampled on day 0 of AZD1222 vaccination. The receptor set was obtained from an adult in good health.

The genes are TRBV19 and TRBJ2-3; perhaps TRBD1 as D (5 bases). Germline values: CDR1 LNHDA, CDR2 SQIVND (reference sequence). The V end was cut by 1 base, the J end by 0 bases, with 8 bases between. The CDR3 contains 15 residues. The CDR3 reads CASSIAGISTDTQYF. The CDR3 DNA sequence: TGTGCCAGTAGTATAGCAGGGATTAGCACAGATACGCAGTATTTT. The full variable domain, its missing parts supplied by reference TRBV19 and TRBJ2-3, is DGGITQSPKYLFRKEGQNVTLSCEQNLNHDAMYWYRQDPGQGLRLIYYSQIVNDFQKGDIAEGYSVSREKKESFPLTVTSAQKNPTAFYLCASSIAGISTDTQYFGPGTRLTVL.

This clone was detected only a few times. The CDR3 reads CASSEGQGRSSPLHF. DNA of the CDR3: TGCGCCAGCAGCGAGGGACAGGGCAGGAGTTCACCCCTCCACTTT. This chain uses TRBV5-1 with TRBJ1-6; TRBD1 aligns across 9 bases. The CDR3 is 15 amino acids. Trimming cost V 4 bases and J 9 bases; bases outside gene matches: 8. CDR1 is SGHRS, CDR2 YFSETQ, per germline.

V usage is TRBV2 and J usage is TRBJ1-2, with unresolved D. This CDR3 contains 14 residues. V was cut by 0 bases and J by 4 bases, with 9 bases left in between. Per germline, CDR1 SNHLY and CDR2 FYNNEI. The CDR3 DNA is TGTGCCAGCAGTGAAGCTCCACAGCCCTATGGCTACACCTTC. This codes for CASSEAPQPYGYTF.

This clone appeared once. The rearrangement links TRBV7-2 to TRBJ2-5; D remains unclear. Germline CDR1 SGHTA, CDR2 FQGNSA. The CDR3 loop spans 13 amino acids. V was trimmed by 5 bases and J by 2 bases, leaving 9 bases between them. The CDR3 loop is CASSRSFQETQYF. The CDR3 nucleotides are TGTGCCAGCAGCAGGAGCTTTCAAGAGACCCAGTACTTC. Together with reference TRBV7-2 and TRBJ2-5, the CDR3 gives the full variable domain: GAGVSQSPSNKVTEKGKDVELRCDPISGHTALYWYRQSLGQGLEFLIYFQGNSAPDKSGLPSDRFSAERTGGSVSTLTIQRTQQEDSAVYLCASSRSFQETQYFGPGTRLLVL.

This chain joins TRBV3-1 (or the pseudogene TRBV3-2) and TRBJ2-5, with 15 bases fitting TRBD2. The V gene's germline CDR1 is LGHDT and CDR2 YNNKEL (reference sequence). V shed 4 bases, J shed 4 bases, and the junction held 4 bases outside the gene matches. The CDR3 contains 16 residues. CDR3 in amino acids: CASSRPGLAGGETQYF. Written as DNA, the CDR3 is TGTGCCAGCAGCCGACCGGGACTAGCGGGAGGAGAGACCCAGTACTTC.

The genes are TRBV5-1 and TRBJ1-1; D uncertain. Germline CDR1 SGHRS, CDR2 YFSETQ. This CDR3 spans 16 amino acids. V was trimmed by 2 bases and J by 0 bases, leaving 14 bases between them. For the CDR3, the DNA is TGCGCCAGCAGCTTTGTGACGGGAGCTATGAACACTGAAGCTTTCTTT. Translated, it gives CASSFVTGAMNTEAFF.

The V and J genes are TRBV10-3 and TRBJ2-1; a possible D gene is TRBD1 (5 bases). CDR1 and CDR2 (germline): ENHRY, SYGVKD. The CDR3 has 16 amino acids. V was clipped by 0 bases and J by 0 bases, with 9 bases between them. In DNA, the CDR3 is TGTGCCATCAGTGAGTCGACAGCTCGCTCCTACAATGAGCAGTTCTTC. This codes for CAISESTARSYNEQFF.

This sequence joins TRBV10-1 and TRBJ1-1; 9 bases match TRBD1. V shed 5 bases and J 4 bases; nucleotides not matched to a gene: 8. The CDR3 covers 15 residues. Germline-derived CDR1 and CDR2 are WNHNN and SYGVQD (reference sequence). CDR3 nucleotide sequence: TGCGCCAGCAGTCGGGGGACAGGGAGACCCACTGAAGCTTTCTTT. It is translated as CASSRGTGRPTEAFF.

This clone occurred a few times. V usage is TRBV5-1 and J usage is TRBJ1-2; D is possibly TRBD1 (5 bases). Between the trimmed V and J ends, which lost 1 base and 8 bases, there was a span of 15 bases. The CDR3 covers 14 residues. Germline CDR1 and CDR2: SGHRS and YFSETQ. In nucleotides, the CDR3 is TGCGCCAGCAGCTTGTCCGGGGCACAAAGAGGCTACACCTTC. This codes for CASSLSGAQRGYTF. The entire variable domain, with the rest obtained from reference TRBV5-1 and TRBJ1-2, is as follows: KAGVTQTPRYLIKTRGQQVTLSCSPISGHRSVSWYQQTPGQGLQFLFEYFSETQRNKGNFPGRFSGRQFSNSRSEMNVSTLELGDSALYLCASSLSGAQRGYTFGSGTRLTVV.

This CDR3 reads CASSLAPADNSPLHF. As DNA, the CDR3 is TGTGCCAGCAGCTTGGCCCCGGCGGATAATTCACCCCTCCACTTT. The rearrangement joins TRBV5-6 to TRBJ1-6; D gene ambiguous. The CDR3 is 15 amino acids. Germline V CDR1 and CDR2: SGHDT, YYEEEE. The V end was cut by 0 bases, the J end by 5 bases, with 9 bases between.

The rearrangement joins TRBV5-1 to TRBJ2-7; no clear D gene. Germline V gene data show CDR1 as SGHRS and CDR2 as YFSETQ. Trimming pared 4 bases from V and 1 base from J, leaving 12 bases between. The CDR3 covers 14 residues. The DNA of the CDR3 is TGCGCCAGCAGCCCAAAGCCCTTATCCTACGAGCAGTACTTC. It yields the protein CASSPKPLSYEQYF. Full variable domain (outside the CDR3, taken from reference TRBV5-1 and TRBJ2-7): KAGVTQTPRYLIKTRGQQVTLSCSPISGHRSVSWYQQTPGQGLQFLFEYFSETQRNKGNFPGRFSGRQFSNSRSEMNVSTLELGDSALYLCASSPKPLSYEQYFGPGTRLTVT.

V is TRBV25-1 and J is TRBJ1-1; D might be TRBD1 (5 bases). This CDR3 has 13 residues. From germline, CDR1 is MGHDK and CDR2 SYGVNS. V lost 6 bases and J lost 4, with 12 bases in between. As DNA, the CDR3 is TGTGCCAGCAGAAACGGGGCCGCCACTGAAGCTTTCTTT. It encodes CASRNGAATEAFF.

In its sample, this clone was seen once. CDR3 residues: CASSLGRVSKKLFF. The CDR3 coding sequence is TGTGCCAGCAGTTTGGGCAGGGTAAGTAAAAAACTGTTTTTT. The J gene is TRBJ1-4, the V gene TRBV27; D is possibly TRBD1 (5 bases). The CDR3 extends over 14 amino acids. The V gene's germline CDR1 is MNHEY and CDR2 SMNVEV (reference sequence). V lost 3 bases and J 9 bases, leaving 14 bases between the germline ends.

This chain connects TRBV5-1 to TRBJ1-1, with D maybe TRBD1 (5 bases). Germline CDR1 and CDR2: SGHRS and YFSETQ. The V gene lost 4 bases and the J gene lost 1 base, with 14 bases spanning the gap. The CDR3 is 15 residues long. CDR3 nucleotides: TGCGCCAGCAGCCAACAGGCCGGCAGGAACACTGAAGCTTTCTTT. It encodes CASSQQAGRNTEAFF.

The table lists this clone with a count of one. Here the CDR3 DNA reads TGTGCCAGCTCACAGGACAGTAACACTGAAGCTTTCTTT. This sequence encodes CASSQDSNTEAFF. The rearrangement uses TRBV18 and TRBJ1-1; tentatively, D is TRBD1 (6 bases). There are 13 residues in the CDR3. Germline CDR1 and CDR2: KGHSH and LQKENI. V lost 4 bases and J lost 2, with 8 bases in between.

This clone was detected only a few times. This rearrangement joins TRBV30 to TRBJ1-5, with D unclear. CDR1 is GTSNPN, CDR2 SVGIG, per germline (reference sequence). The ends were cut back, 2 bases at V and 2 bases at J, with 7 bases in the middle. The CDR3 consists of 13 residues. CDR3 nucleotide sequence: TGTGCCTGGAGTAGAGAGGGCAATCAGCCCCAGCATTTT. Translated, it gives CAWSREGNQPQHF.

The chain couples TRBV6-1 to TRBJ2-7; 9 bases are shared with TRBD2. Germline CDR1 MNHNS, CDR2 SASEGT. This CDR3 comprises 15 residues. After removal of 2 bases from V and 5 bases from J, the junction contained 7 bases not matched to a gene. The CDR3 sequence: CASSELAGSLDEQYF. CDR3 DNA sequence: TGTGCCAGCAGTGAACTAGCGGGGTCCCTCGACGAGCAGTACTTC.

This clone was picked up one time. The chain has TRBV28 and TRBJ2-7, with D unclear. Deletions cut 7 bases from V and 5 bases from J, with 18 bases between. Germline V gives CDR1 MDHEN, CDR2 SYDVKM. CDR3 length: 14 amino acids. The CDR3: CASIGRSFWNEQYF. CDR3 nucleotide sequence: TGTGCCAGCATAGGCCGGTCATTTTGGAACGAGCAGTACTTC.

This chain connects TRBV29-1 to TRBJ1-4, with D maybe TRBD1 (6 bases). The CDR3 has 11 amino acids. Germline V CDR1 and CDR2: SQVTM, ANQGSEA. V lost 5 bases, J lost 12 bases, and 13 bases lay in between. The CDR3 DNA reads as TGCAGCGTTCGTACAGGGCCCCAACTGTTTTTT. Its protein product is CSVRTGPQLFF.

This rearrangement joins TRBV24-1 to TRBJ2-2; no firm D call. V lost 6 bases and J lost 6, with 13 bases in between. This CDR3 is 14 amino acids long. From germline, CDR1 is KGHDR and CDR2 SFDVKD. The CDR3 reads CATSLRVGAGELFF. DNA of the CDR3: TGTGCCACCAGTTTAAGGGTTGGGGCCGGGGAGCTGTTTTTT.

The rearrangement joins TRBV11-3 to TRBJ2-1; no clear D. CDR3 size: 14 residues. V was clipped by 2 bases and J by 4 bases, with 9 bases between them. Looked up from germline, CDR1 is SGHNT and CDR2 is YENEEA. In DNA, the CDR3 is TGTGCCAGCAGCTTAACTCGAGGTTACAATGAGCAGTTCTTC. This encodes CASSLTRGYNEQFF.

J is TRBJ2-3 and V is TRBV19, with D perhaps TRBD2 (5 bases). Germline lookup yields CDR1 LNHDA and CDR2 SQIVND (reference sequence). CDR3 length: 11 amino acids. Between the trimmed V and J ends, which lost 8 bases and 6 bases, there was a span of 9 bases. The CDR3 loop is CASHGGDTQYF. The CDR3 DNA reads as TGTGCCAGTCATGGCGGGGATACGCAGTATTTT.

V gene TRBV7-9 combines with J gene TRBJ2-5, with unresolved D. From germline, CDR1 is SEHNR and CDR2 FQNEAQ (reference sequence). CDR3 length: 12 residues. V lost 0 bases and J 4 bases, leaving 3 bases between the germline ends. The CDR3, as DNA: TGTGCCAGCAGCTTAGCGGGAGAGACCCAGTACTTC. As protein: CASSLAGETQYF.